A single sample is the source of the 5 T cell receptor beta chains below, sequenced in a study of blood T cells in healthy people across ages. A second PCR of 7 to 11 cycles used a sample-barcoded 5' primer and a J-beta primer mix. TCRdb passed the 5' RACE reads through MiXCR, listing each CDR3 protein once. Altogether approximately 1.5 million distinct CDR3 sequences are present, approximately 32% being singletons, with the ten largest covering roughly 10%. Sequenced sample: blood. The receptor source for this set is a woman younger than 45 in good health.

The table lists this clonotype with a few counts. The V gene is TRBV4-1, the J gene TRBJ2-3, with D uncertain. The CDR3 length is 13 residues. Between the trimmed V and J ends, which lost 4 bases and 4 bases, there was a span of 9 bases. The germline CDR1 and CDR2 sequences are MGHRA and YSYEKL. CDR3 residues: CASSRPIPDTQYF. CDR3 nucleotides: TGCGCCAGCAGCCGACCGATCCCAGATACGCAGTATTTT.

J is TRBJ1-5 and V is TRBV28; D is uncertain. V gave up 2 bases and J gave up 0 bases, with 5 bases separating them. Germline CDR1 and CDR2: MDHEN and SYDVKM. The CDR3 is 14 residues long. DNA of the CDR3: TGTGCCAGCAGTTTACGGGTTAGCAATCAGCCCCAGCATTTT. Its protein product is CASSLRVSNQPQHF.

The chain has TRBV7-9 and TRBJ2-5; 10 nucleotides line up with TRBD1. The CDR3 consists of 16 residues. With V trimmed by 11 bases and J by 5 bases, 17 bases remained unmatched. Per the germline V gene, CDR1 is SEHNR and CDR2 is FQNEAQ (reference sequence). The CDR3: CAGGLPRTGGWETQYF. Written as DNA, the CDR3 is TGTGCCGGCGGCTTGCCCCGGACAGGGGGTTGGGAGACCCAGTACTTC.

This clonotype was counted ten times or more. The chain employs TRBV9 and TRBJ2-5; perhaps TRBD2 as D (5 bases). This CDR3 is 13 amino acids long. The germline V and J ends were trimmed by 3 bases and 3 bases, with 9 bases remaining between them. Germline CDR1 is SGDLS and CDR2 is YYNGEE. In DNA, the CDR3 is TGTGCCAGCAGCGATTCGAGGGAAGAGACCCAGTACTTC. Translated, it gives CASSDSREETQYF. Supplemented by reference TRBV9 and TRBJ2-5, the full variable domain reads DSGVTQTPKHLITATGQRVTLRCSPRSGDLSVYWYQQSLDQGLQFLIQYYNGEERAKGNILERFSAQQFPDLHSELNLSSLELGDSALYFCASSDSREETQYFGPGTRLLVL.

This clonotype was observed a few times. V usage is TRBV12-3 or TRBV12-4 and J usage is TRBJ2-7; 9 bases are a match to TRBD1. CDR3 length equals 15 residues. Germline trimming cut 6 bases from V and 6 bases from J; bases unmatched to any gene: 12. CDR3 amino acids: CASRGRGQGGSEQYF. DNA for the CDR3: TGTGCCAGCAGGGGGAGGGGACAGGGAGGGAGCGAGCAGTACTTC.